This T cell receptor beta chain was captured in a study of cytomegalovirus exposure and HLA in healthy donors. The donors gave bone marrow, and they were healthy. The primer mix had 60 Vbeta and 13 Jbeta primers. Here immunoSEQ multiplex PCR was the method, and the copy in TCRdb shows in-frame clones only, minus some. Of 180,000 or so clones listed, over 60% are singletons. General study findings and limits: Reports credit the classifier with highly specific, highly sensitive diagnosis of cytomegalovirus status. Immune exposure was documented only through CMV serostatus.

Comments on this clone: Its cognate antigen is unknown.

The TCR was taken from a young man in good health and CMV-seronegative. Sequencing was done on a sample of PBMCs.

CDR3: CASSLIERGTGGLNTEAFF. CDR3 DNA sequence: TGTGCCAGCAGCTTAATTGAGCGCGGGACAGGGGGATTGAACACTGAAGCTTTCTTT. The J gene is TRBJ1-1, the V gene TRBV7-3; 11 positions agree with TRBD1. The CDR3 has 19 amino acids. V was clipped by 1 base and J by 0 bases; unmatched bases: 10. Germline V CDR1 and CDR2: SGHTA, FQGTGA.